This TCR beta chain came from a study of T cell responses to AZD1222 COVID-19 vaccine. General study results and limits: Two AZD1222 administrations were followed by greater Spike-specific TCR breadth and depth.

TCRdb keeps only in-frame clones here, not all; method: immunoSEQ multiplex PCR. The sample contains 120,000 or so clones, around 87% of which appear only once. As regards this clone: Antigen specificity is unknown.

The V end lost 1 base, the J end lost 2 bases, and 15 bases lay between the germline ends. In germline, CDR1 is LNHDA, CDR2 SQIVND (reference sequence). The CDR3 sequence is 16 residues long. V is TRBV19 and J is TRBJ2-7; TRBD1 is a possible D gene (5 bases). The sequencing here drew on peripheral blood, taken on day 0 of AZD1222 vaccination. This receptor was taken from an adult in good health. This CDR3 reads CASSIGQKGKAYEQYF. The CDR3 region has the DNA TGTGCCAGTAGTATAGGACAGAAAGGGAAAGCCTACGAGCAGTACTTC.